This T cell receptor beta chain was captured in a study of cytomegalovirus exposure and HLA in healthy donors. The CDR3 runs to 12 residues. V lost 0 bases and J 7 bases, leaving 4 bases between the germline ends. Germline CDR1 reads MNHNS; CDR2 reads SASEGT. TCRdb keeps only in-frame clones here, not all; method: immunoSEQ multiplex PCR. The table shows 65,000 to 85,000 clones, with about 95% occurring only once. The sequence was obtained from a woman under 30 in good health and CMV-seronegative. This chain links TRBV6-1 with TRBJ1-5; D is unresolved. The sample consisted of PBMCs. The CDR3: CASSEASQPQHF. The CDR3 DNA is TGTGCCAGCAGTGAAGCCTCGCAGCCCCAGCATTTT.